This T cell receptor (beta chain) was sequenced for a study of OX40 agonist ivuxolimab in advanced cancers. Whole-study context: In this trial design, patients received ivuxolimab intravenously at 0.01 to 10 mg/kg every 2 weeks. Partial responses occurred in three patients (one hepatocellular carcinoma, two cutaneous melanoma). Earlier anti-PD-1, anti-PD-L1 or anti-CTLA-4 therapy was permitted; 40% had received some. Study-wide results and limits: The study found that CD8+ T cells averaged more expanded clones than CD4+.

A remark on this clone: The antigen is not known.

Germline V gene data show CDR1 as WNHNN and CDR2 as SYGVQD (reference sequence). V shed 2 bases, J shed 5 bases, and the junction held 6 bases outside the gene matches. The CDR3 loop spans 16 amino acids. Clones were sequenced by immunoSEQ multiplex PCR, and TCRdb holds only the in-frame ones, with some missing. Here the sample spans over 80,000 clones, more than 85% being singletons. The starting material was CD4+ or CD8+ T cells sorted from blood, obtained in a trial of the OX40 agonist ivuxolimab. The receptor comes from an adult with an advanced solid tumor such as melanoma, head and neck, liver or kidney cancer. The rearrangement links TRBV10-1 to TRBJ2-5; 12 nucleotides agree with TRBD2. The CDR3 DNA reads as TGCGCCAGCAGTGAGGTACTAGCGGGAGGTCGGGAGACCCAGTACTTC. It yields the protein CASSEVLAGGRETQYF.